Listed below are T cell receptor beta chains from one sample, sequenced in a study of cytomegalovirus exposure and HLA in healthy donors. Sequencing used immunoSEQ multiplex PCR; TCRdb keeps in-frame clones, though not all of them. The top ten hold 2.1% of the sample, which has under 130,000 clones, approximately 72% seen once. Sequencing input: PBMCs. The receptor source for this set is a man aged 25 to 45 in good health and CMV-seronegative. CDR3s include the opening cysteine and the closing phenylalanine or tryptophan. D genes are given only for firm matches. Some rows have no size entry. The others give once, few or many, or a class for an expanded clone.

V	D	J	size	DNA	CDR3
TRBV4-2	-	TRBJ2-7	few	TGTGCCAGCAGCCAACCGGACTACCTCTCCTACGAGCAGTACTTC	CASSQPDYLSYEQYF
TRBV30	-	TRBJ1-4	-	TGTGCCTGGAGTTCCAGGGCAACTAATGAAAAACTGTTTTTT	CAWSSRATNEKLFF
TRBV6-1	-	TRBJ1-1	few	TGTGCCAGCAGTGAAGCACAGGGTTGGAACACTGAAGCTTTCTTT	CASSEAQGWNTEAFF
TRBV4-3	-	TRBJ1-1	-	TGCGCCAGCAGCCAAACGACACCTGGGTTGACTGAAGCTTTCTTT	CASSQTTPGLTEAFF
TRBV10-3	TRBD1	TRBJ2-7	-	TGTGCCATCAGTGCCTCTGTAGACAGGGCCGAGCAGTACTTC	CAISASVDRAEQYF
TRBV27	TRBD1	TRBJ1-2	-	TGTGCCAGCAGTTTGGCCGGGACAGGCTATGGCTACACCTTC	CASSLAGTGYGYTF
TRBV10-2	-	TRBJ1-2	-	TGCGCCAGCAGCCAAGGTAGAGGCAACTATGGCTACACCTTC	CASSQGRGNYGYTF
TRBV14	TRBD1	TRBJ1-3	-	TGTGCCAGCAGCCAGATCGGGACAGTCTCTGGAAACACCATATATTTT	CASSQIGTVSGNTIYF
TRBV5-1	-	TRBJ1-5	few	TGCGCCAGCAGCTTGGACTCCAATCAGCCCCAGCATTTT	CASSLDSNQPQHF
TRBV5-1	TRBD2	TRBJ2-5	once	TGCGCCAGCAGCTTGGGTCAGCGGGAGGCTGTAGAGACCCAGTACTTC	CASSLGQREAVETQYF
TRBV6-5	TRBD1	TRBJ1-2	-	TGTGCCAGCAGTTCTGGGACAGGGAAATACTATGGCTACACCTTC	CASSSGTGKYYGYTF
TRBV11-2	TRBD1	TRBJ1-1	-	TGTGCCAGCAGCAGGACAGGGATTATGAACACTGAAGCTTTCTTT	CASSRTGIMNTEAFF
TRBV28	-	TRBJ1-1	-	TGTGCCAGCAGTTTCTCGGACTTAACTGAAGCTTTCTTT	CASSFSDLTEAFF
TRBV4-2	-	TRBJ2-7	-	TGTGCCAGCAGCCCGGGAACGTTCTCGAGGGAGCAGTACTTC	CASSPGTFSREQYF
TRBV19	TRBD2	TRBJ2-3	-	TGTGCCAGTAGTAGACCCGGGACTAGCGTCGATACGCAGTATTTT	CASSRPGTSVDTQYF
TRBV6-5	-	TRBJ2-7	-	TGTGCCAGCAGTTCTAGTAACACCGGGACATCCTACGAGCAGTACTTC	CASSSSNTGTSYEQYF
TRBV5-1	-	TRBJ1-2	-	TGCGCCAGCAGCCCCGGTGCCGGGGGACTGAATGGCTACACCTTC	CASSPGAGGLNGYTF
TRBV7-8	-	TRBJ2-2	-	TGTGCCAGCAGCCACCAGGGGGACAGCGGAGGGGGAAACGAGGGGGAGCTGTTTTTT	CASSHQGDSGGGNEGELFF